This T cell receptor (beta chain) was documented in a study of blood T cell repertoires in COVID-19. Across the study: Sites in the United States, Italy and Spain provided acute and convalescent COVID-19 samples. From T cells, B-cell-depleted T cells, or PBMCs came the material, which was cDNA or gDNA.

As processed by the authors: Estimated nucleated cell counts came from reference gene primer amplification. This table comes from immunoSEQ multiplex PCR, and its TCRdb copy is limited to in-frame clones, with some not included. V and J calls and clone size come straight from that table; D and trimming were deduced from the DNA. The data hold some 100,000 clones, with 85% observed a single time. Per the germline V gene, CDR1 is SGHRS and CDR2 is YFSETQ. This CDR3 is built from 14 residues. V was cut by 3 bases and J by 2 bases, with 10 bases left in between. Material: peripheral blood. The chain employs TRBV5-1 and TRBJ2-3, with D perhaps TRBD2 (6 bases). This TCR came from a woman between 65 and 79 years old with active or convalescent COVID-19. CDR3: CASSSRGNTDTQYF. CDR3 sequence (DNA): TGCGCCAGCAGCTCCCGGGGGAACACAGATACGCAGTATTTT.